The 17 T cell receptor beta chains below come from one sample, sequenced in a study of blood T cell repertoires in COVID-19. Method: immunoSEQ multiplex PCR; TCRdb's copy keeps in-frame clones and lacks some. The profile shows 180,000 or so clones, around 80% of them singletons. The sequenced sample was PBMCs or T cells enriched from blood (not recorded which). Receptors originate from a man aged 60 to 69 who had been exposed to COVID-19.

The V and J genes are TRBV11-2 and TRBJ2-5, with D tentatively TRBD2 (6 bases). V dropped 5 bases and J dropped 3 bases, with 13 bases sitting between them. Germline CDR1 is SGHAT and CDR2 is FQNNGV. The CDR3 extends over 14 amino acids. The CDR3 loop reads CASSQSGWEETQYF. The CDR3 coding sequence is TGTGCCAGCAGCCAAAGCGGGTGGGAAGAGACCCAGTACTTC.

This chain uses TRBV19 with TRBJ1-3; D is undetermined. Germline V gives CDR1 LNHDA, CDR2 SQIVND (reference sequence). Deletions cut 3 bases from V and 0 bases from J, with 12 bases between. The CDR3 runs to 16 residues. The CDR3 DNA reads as TGTGCCAGTAGTATCCGGCAGGCGCTCTCTGGAAACACCATATATTTT. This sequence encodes CASSIRQALSGNTIYF.

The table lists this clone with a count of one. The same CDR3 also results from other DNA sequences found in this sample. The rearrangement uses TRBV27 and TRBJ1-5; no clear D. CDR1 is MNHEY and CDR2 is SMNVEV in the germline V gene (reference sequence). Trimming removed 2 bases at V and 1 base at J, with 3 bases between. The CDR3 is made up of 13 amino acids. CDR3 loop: CASSLRSNQPQHF. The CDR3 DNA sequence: TGTGCCAGCAGTTTACGGAGCAATCAGCCCCAGCATTTT.

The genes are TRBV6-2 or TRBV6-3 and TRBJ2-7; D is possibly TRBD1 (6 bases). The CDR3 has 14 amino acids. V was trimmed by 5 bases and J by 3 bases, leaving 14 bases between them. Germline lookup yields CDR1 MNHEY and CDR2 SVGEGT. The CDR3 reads CASSHDRRNYEQYF. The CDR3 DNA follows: TGTGCCAGCAGTCACGACAGGCGAAACTACGAGCAGTACTTC.

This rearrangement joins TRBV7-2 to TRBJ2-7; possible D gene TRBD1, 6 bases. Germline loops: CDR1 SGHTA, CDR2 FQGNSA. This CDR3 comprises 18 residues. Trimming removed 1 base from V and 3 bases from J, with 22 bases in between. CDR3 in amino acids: CASSLVVGLGAGDYEQYF. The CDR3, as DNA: TGTGCCAGCAGCTTAGTTGTCGGACTGGGGGCAGGGGACTACGAGCAGTACTTC.

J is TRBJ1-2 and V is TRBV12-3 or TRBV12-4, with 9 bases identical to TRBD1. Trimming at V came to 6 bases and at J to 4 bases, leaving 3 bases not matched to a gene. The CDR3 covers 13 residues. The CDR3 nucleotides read TGTGCCAGCAGAGGGACAGGGCTCTATGGCTACACCTTC. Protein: CASRGTGLYGYTF.

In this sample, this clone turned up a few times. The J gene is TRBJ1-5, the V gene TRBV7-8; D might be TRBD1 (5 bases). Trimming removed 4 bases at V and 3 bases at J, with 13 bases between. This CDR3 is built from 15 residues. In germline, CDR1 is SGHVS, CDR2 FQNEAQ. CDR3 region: CASSWAGVDNQPQHF. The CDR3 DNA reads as TGTGCCAGCAGCTGGGCGGGGGTGGACAATCAGCCCCAGCATTTT.

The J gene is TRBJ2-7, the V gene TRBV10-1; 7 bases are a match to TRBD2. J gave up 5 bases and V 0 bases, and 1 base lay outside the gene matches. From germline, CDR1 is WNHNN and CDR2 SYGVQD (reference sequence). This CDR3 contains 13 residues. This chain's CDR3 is CASSESLADEQYF. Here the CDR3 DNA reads TGCGCCAGCAGTGAGTCGCTAGCGGACGAGCAGTACTTC.

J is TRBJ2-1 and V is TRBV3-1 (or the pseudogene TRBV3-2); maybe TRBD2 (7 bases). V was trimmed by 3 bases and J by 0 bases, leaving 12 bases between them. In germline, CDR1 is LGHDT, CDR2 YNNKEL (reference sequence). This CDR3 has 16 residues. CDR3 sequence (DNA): TGTGCCAGCAGCCAGAGGGGGGGGACCTCCTACAATGAGCAGTTCTTC. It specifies CASSQRGGTSYNEQFF.

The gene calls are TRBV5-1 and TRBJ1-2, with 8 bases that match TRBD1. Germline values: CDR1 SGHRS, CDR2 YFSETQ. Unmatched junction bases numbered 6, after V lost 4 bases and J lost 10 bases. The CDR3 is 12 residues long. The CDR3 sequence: CASSPGQAYYTF. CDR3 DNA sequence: TGCGCCAGCAGCCCGGGACAGGCCTACTACACCTTC.

The chain's CDR3 is CASSPNTSGRSQETQYF. For the CDR3, the DNA is TGTGCCAGCAGCCCTAACACGAGCGGGAGGAGCCAAGAGACCCAGTACTTC. The chain carries TRBV7-3 and TRBJ2-5, with TRBD2 identical over 9 bases. From germline, CDR1 is SGHTA and CDR2 FQGTGA. V lost 5 bases to trimming and J lost 1 base; unmatched junction nucleotides: 11. The CDR3 sequence is 17 residues long. Using reference TRBV7-3 and TRBJ2-5 for the parts outside the CDR3, the full variable domain is GAGVSQTPSNKVTEKGKYVELRCDPISGHTALYWYRQSLGQGPEFLIYFQGTGAADDSGLPNDRFFAVRPEGSVSTLKIQRTERGDSAVYLCASSPNTSGRSQETQYFGPGTRLLVL.

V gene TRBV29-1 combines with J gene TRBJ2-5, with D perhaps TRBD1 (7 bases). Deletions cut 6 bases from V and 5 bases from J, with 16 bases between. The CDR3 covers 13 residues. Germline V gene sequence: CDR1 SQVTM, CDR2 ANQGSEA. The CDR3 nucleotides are TGCAGCGTAAGACAGGGAGGTTCGGAGACCCAGTACTTC. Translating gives CSVRQGGSETQYF.

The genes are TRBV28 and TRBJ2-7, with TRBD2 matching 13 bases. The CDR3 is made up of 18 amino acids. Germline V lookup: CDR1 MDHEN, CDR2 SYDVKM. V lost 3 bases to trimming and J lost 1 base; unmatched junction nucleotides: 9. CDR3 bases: TGTGCCAGCAGTTTCCCACTCCGACTAGCGGGAGGTTCCTACGAGCAGTACTTC. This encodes CASSFPLRLAGGSYEQYF.

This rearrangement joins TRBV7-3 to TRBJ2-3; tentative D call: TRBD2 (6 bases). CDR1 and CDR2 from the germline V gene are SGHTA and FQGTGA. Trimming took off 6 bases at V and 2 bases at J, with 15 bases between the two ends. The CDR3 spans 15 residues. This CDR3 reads CASRSAGYNTDTQYF. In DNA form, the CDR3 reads TGTGCCAGCAGGTCAGCGGGCTACAACACAGATACGCAGTATTTT.

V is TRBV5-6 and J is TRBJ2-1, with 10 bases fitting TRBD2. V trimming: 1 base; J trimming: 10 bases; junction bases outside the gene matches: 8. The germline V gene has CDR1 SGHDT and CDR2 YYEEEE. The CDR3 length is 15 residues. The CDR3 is CASSLLVAGGSEQFF. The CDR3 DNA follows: TGTGCCAGCAGCTTGTTGGTAGCGGGGGGCTCCGAGCAGTTCTTC.

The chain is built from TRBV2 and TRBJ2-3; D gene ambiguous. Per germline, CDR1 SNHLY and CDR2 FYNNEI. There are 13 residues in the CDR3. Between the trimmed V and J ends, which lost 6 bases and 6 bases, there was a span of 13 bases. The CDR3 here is CASSASMRDTQYF. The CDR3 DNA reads TGTGCCAGCAGCGCGAGCATGCGGGATACGCAGTATTTT.

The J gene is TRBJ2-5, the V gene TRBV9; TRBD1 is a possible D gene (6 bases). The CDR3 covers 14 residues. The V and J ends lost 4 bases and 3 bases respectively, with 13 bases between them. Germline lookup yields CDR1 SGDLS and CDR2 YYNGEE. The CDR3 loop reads CASSPGAPKETQYF. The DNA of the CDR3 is TGTGCCAGCAGCCCAGGGGCGCCAAAAGAGACCCAGTACTTC.